This T cell receptor beta chain came from a study of shared clonotypes between healthy human individuals. Method: immunoSEQ multiplex PCR; TCRdb's copy keeps in-frame clones and lacks some. The table includes about 1.1 million clones, approximately 80% detected once. Germline V gives CDR1 MDHEN, CDR2 SYDVKM. Trimming removed 4 bases from V and 9 bases from J; junction bases left unmatched: 5. This CDR3 spans 12 amino acids. Participating donors were healthy, HIV-negative adults free of recent acute infections or vaccinations. The chain links TRBV28 to TRBJ2-7; 8 bases agree with TRBD1. The sequenced sample was memory CD4+ T cells from PBMCs. The subset: CD45RA-negative fraction. This TCR was recovered from a man in his late teens or twenties in good health. Some clones in this sample may be carry-over from other donors' samples. CDR3: CASSSGGTGQYF. For the CDR3, the DNA is TGTGCCAGCAGTTCGGGTGGGACAGGGCAGTACTTC. The full variable domain, its missing parts supplied by reference TRBV28 and TRBJ2-7, is DVKVTQSSRYLVKRTGEKVFLECVQDMDHENMFWYRQDPGLGLRLIYFSYDVKMKEKGDIPEGYSVSREKKERFSLILESASTNQTSMYLCASSSGGTGQYFGPGTRLTVT.